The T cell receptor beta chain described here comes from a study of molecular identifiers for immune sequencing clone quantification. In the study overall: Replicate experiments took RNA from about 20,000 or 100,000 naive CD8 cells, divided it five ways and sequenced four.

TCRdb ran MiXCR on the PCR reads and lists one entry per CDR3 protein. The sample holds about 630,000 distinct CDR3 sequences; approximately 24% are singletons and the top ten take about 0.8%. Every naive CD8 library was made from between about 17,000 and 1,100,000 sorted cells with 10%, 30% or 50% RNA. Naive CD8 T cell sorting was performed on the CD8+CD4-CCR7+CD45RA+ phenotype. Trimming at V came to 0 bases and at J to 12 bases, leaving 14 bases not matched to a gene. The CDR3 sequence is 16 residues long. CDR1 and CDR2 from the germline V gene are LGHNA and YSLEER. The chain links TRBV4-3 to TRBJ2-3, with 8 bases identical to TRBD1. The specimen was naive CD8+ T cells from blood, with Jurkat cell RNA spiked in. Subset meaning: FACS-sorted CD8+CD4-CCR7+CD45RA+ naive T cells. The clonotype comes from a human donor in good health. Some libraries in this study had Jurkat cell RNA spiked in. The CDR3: CASSQESGTGTGTQYF. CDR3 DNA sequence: TGCGCCAGCAGCCAAGAATCCGGGACAGGCACAGGTACACAGTATTTT.